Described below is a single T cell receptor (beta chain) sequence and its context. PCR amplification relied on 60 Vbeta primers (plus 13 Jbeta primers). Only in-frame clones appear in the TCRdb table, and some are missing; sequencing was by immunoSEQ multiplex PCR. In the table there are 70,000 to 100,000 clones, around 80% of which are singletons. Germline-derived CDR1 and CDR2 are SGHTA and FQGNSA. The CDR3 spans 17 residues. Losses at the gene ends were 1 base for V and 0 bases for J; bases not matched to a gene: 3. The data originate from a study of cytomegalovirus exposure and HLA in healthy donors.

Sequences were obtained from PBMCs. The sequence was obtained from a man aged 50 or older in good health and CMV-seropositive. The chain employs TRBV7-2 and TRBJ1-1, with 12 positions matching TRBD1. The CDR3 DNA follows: TGTGCCAGCAGCTTAGTGGGACAGGGGGCTATGAACACTGAAGCTTTCTTT. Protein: CASSLVGQGAMNTEAFF.